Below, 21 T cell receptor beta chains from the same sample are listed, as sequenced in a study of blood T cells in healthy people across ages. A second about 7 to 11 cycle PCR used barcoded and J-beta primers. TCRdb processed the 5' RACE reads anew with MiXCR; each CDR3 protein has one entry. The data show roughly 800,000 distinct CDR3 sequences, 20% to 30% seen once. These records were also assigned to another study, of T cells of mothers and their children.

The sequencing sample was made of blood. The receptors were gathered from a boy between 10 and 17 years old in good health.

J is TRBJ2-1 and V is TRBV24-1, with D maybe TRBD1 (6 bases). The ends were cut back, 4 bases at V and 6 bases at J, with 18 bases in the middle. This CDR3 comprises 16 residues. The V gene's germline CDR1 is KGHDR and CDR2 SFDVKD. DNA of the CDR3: TGTGCCACCAGTGAAACAGGGTTAAGGGTAGGCAATGAGCAGTTCTTC. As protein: CATSETGLRVGNEQFF.

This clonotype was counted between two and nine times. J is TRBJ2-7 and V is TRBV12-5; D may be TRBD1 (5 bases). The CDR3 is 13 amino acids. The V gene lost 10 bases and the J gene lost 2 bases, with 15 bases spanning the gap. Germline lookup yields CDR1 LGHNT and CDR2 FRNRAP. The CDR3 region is CATKDNGAYEQYF. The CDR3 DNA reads TGTGCTACCAAGGACAACGGAGCCTACGAGCAGTACTTC.

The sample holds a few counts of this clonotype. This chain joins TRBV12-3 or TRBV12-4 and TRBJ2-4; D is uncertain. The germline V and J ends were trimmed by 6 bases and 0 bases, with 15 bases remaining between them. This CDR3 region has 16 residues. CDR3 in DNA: TGTGCCAGCAGCACCGCTAAGTCAGGAGCCAAAAACATTCAGTACTTC. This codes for CASSTAKSGAKNIQYF.

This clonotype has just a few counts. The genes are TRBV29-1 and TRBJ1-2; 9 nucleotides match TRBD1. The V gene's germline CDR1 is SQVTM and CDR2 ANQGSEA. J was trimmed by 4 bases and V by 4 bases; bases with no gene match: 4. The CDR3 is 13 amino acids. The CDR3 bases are TGCAGCGTTGTTGACAGGGGGATCTATGGCTACACCTTC. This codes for CSVVDRGIYGYTF.

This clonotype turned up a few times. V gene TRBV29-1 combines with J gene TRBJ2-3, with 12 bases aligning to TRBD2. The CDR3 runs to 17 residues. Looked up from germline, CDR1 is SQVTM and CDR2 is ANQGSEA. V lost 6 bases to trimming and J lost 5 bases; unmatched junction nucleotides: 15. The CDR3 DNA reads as TGCAGCGTGGAGCCGGGACTAGCGGGCCTATCTGGAGATACGCAGTATTTT. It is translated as CSVEPGLAGLSGDTQYF.

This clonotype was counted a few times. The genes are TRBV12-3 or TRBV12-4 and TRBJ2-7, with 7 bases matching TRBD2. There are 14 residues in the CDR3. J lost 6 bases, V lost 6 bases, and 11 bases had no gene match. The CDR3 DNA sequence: TGTGCCAGCAGCTTTGCCGGGGGGTCGGCCGAGCAGTACTTC. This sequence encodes CASSFAGGSAEQYF.

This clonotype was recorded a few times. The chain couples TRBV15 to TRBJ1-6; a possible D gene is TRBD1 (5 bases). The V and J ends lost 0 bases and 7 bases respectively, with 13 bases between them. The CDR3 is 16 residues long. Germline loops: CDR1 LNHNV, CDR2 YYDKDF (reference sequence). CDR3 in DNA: TGTGCCACCAGCAGAGATTCTGGGGCAAGAAATTCACCCCTCCACTTT. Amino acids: CATSRDSGARNSPLHF.

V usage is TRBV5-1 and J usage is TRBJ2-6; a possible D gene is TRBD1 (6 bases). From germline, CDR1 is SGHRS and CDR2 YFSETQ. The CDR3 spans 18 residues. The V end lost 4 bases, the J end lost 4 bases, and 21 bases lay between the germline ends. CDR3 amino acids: CASSLSQGSASGANVLTF. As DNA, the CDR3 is TGCGCCAGCAGCCTCTCACAGGGCTCGGCGTCGGGGGCCAACGTCCTGACTTTC. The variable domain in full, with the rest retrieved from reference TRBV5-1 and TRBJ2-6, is KAGVTQTPRYLIKTRGQQVTLSCSPISGHRSVSWYQQTPGQGLQFLFEYFSETQRNKGNFPGRFSGRQFSNSRSEMNVSTLELGDSALYLCASSLSQGSASGANVLTFGAGSRLTVL.

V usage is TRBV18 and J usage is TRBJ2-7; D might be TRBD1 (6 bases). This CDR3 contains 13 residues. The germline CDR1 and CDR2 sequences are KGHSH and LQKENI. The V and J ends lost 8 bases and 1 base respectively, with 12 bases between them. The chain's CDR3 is CASAQTGSYEQYF. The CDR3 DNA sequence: TGTGCCAGCGCACAGACAGGTTCCTACGAGCAGTACTTC.

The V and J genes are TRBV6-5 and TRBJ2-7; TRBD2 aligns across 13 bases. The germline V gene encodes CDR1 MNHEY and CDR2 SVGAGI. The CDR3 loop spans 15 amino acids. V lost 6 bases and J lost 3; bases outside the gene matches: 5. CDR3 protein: CASRLLAGGVYEQYF. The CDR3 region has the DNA TGTGCCAGCAGATTACTAGCGGGAGGGGTCTACGAGCAGTACTTC.

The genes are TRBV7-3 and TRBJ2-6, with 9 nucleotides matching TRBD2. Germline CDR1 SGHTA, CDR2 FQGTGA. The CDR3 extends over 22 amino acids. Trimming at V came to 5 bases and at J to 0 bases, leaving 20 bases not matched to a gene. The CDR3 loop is CASSPDRTLAGSYGSGANVLTF. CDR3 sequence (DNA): TGTGCCAGCAGCCCCGACAGAACCCTAGCGGGATCGTATGGCTCTGGGGCCAACGTCCTGACTTTC.

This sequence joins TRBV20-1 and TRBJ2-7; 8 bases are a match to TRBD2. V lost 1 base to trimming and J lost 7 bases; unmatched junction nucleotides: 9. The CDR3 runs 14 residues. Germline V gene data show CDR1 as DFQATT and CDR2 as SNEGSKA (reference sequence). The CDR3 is CSARVPGGPEEQYF. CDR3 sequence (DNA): TGCAGTGCTAGAGTACCGGGAGGGCCGGAAGAGCAGTACTTC.

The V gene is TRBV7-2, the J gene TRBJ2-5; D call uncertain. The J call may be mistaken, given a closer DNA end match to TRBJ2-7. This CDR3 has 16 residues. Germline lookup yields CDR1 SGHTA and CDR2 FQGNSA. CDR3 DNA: TGTGCCAGCAGCCCCTCATTAATAGGAGTCTACTCCGAGCAGTACTTC. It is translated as CASSPSLIGVYSEQYF.

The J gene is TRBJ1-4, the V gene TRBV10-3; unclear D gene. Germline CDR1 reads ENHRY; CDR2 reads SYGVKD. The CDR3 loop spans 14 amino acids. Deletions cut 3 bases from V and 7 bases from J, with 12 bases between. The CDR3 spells CAISDPSFSEKLFF. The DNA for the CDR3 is TGTGCCATCAGTGATCCCAGTTTTAGTGAAAAACTGTTTTTT.

The CDR3 loop is CASTSWTSGSYEQYF. Written as DNA, the CDR3 is TGTGCCAGCACATCCTGGACTAGCGGGAGCTACGAGCAGTACTTC. The rearrangement uses TRBV28 and TRBJ2-7; the match to TRBD2 covers 13 bases. Germline V gives CDR1 MDHEN, CDR2 SYDVKM. J gave up 3 bases and V 7 bases, and 6 bases lay outside the gene matches. This CDR3 comprises 15 residues.

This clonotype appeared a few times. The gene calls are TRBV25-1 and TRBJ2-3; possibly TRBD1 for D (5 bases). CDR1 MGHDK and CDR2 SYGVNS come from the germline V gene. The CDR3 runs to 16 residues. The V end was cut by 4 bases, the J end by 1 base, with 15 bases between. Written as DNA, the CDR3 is TGTGCCAGCAGTGTCAGTGGGGCTCAGGGCACAGATACGCAGTATTTT. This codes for CASSVSGAQGTDTQYF.

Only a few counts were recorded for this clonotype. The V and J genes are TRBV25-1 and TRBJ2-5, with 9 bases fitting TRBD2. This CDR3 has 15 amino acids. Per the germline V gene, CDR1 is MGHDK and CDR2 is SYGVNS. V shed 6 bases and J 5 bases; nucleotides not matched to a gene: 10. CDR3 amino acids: CASRGIAGEQETQYF. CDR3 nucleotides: TGTGCCAGCAGGGGCATAGCGGGGGAACAGGAGACCCAGTACTTC.

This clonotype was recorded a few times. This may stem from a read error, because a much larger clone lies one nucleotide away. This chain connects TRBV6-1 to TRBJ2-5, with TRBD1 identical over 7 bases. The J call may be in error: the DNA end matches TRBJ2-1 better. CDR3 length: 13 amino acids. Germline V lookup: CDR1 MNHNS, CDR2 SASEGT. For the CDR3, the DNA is TGTGCCAGCAACCGGGACAGCTACAATGAGCAGTTCTTC. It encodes CASNRDSYNEQFF.

In DNA form, the CDR3 reads TGCAGCGCCTCGGATCATCTAGCCAAAAACATTCAGTACTTC. Translating it yields CSASDHLAKNIQYF. The chain employs TRBV29-1 and TRBJ2-4; D gene unclear. CDR1 and CDR2 from the germline V gene are SQVTM and ANQGSEA. The CDR3 loop spans 14 amino acids. Trimming shortened V by 7 bases and J by 0 bases, and 13 bases separated the two germline ends. The full variable domain, with the rest looked up from reference TRBV29-1 and TRBJ2-4, is SAVISQKPSRDICQRGTSLTIQCQVDSQVTMMFWYRQQPGQSLTLIATANQGSEATYESGFVIDKFPISRPNLTFSTLTVSNMSPEDSSIYLCSASDHLAKNIQYFGAGTRLSVL.

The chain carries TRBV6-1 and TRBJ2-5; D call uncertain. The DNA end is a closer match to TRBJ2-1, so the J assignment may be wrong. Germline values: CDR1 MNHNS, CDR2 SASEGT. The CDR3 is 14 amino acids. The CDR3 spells CARHHEISCNEQFF. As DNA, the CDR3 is TGTGCCCGACACCATGAGATTTCGTGCAATGAGCAGTTCTTC.

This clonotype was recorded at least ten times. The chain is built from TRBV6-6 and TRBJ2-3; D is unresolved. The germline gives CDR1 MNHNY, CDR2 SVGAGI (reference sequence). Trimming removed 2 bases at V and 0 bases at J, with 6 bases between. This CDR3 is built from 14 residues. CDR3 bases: TGTGCCAGCAGTTACGGTGGGAGCACAGATACGCAGTATTTT. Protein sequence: CASSYGGSTDTQYF.